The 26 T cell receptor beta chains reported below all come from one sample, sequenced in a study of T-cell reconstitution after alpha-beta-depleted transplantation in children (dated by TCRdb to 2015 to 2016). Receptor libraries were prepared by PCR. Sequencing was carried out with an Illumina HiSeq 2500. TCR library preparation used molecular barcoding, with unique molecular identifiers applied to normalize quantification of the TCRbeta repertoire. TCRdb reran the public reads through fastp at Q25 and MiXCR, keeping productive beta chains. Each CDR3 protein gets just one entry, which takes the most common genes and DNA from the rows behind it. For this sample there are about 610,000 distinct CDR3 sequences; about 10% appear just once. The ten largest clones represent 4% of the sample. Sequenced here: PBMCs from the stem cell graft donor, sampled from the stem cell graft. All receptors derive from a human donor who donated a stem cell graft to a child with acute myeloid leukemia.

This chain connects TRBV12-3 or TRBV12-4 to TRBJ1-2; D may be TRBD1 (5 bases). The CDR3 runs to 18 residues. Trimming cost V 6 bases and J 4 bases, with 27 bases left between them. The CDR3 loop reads CASSNLQGVGVHFYGYTF. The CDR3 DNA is TGTGCCAGCAGCAATCTCCAGGGAGTAGGGGTCCACTTCTATGGCTACACCTTC.

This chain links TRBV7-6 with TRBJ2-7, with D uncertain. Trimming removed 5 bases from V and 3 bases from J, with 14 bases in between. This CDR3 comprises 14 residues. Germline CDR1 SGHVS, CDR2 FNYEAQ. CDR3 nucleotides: TGTGCCAGCAGCCGGACGGACGCCTACTACGAGCAGTACTTC. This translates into CASSRTDAYYEQYF.

The CDR3 loop reads CASSSGLAGVDTGELFF. CDR3 nucleotide sequence: TGTGCCAGCAGCTCGGGACTAGCGGGAGTTGACACCGGGGAGCTGTTTTTT. The chain carries TRBV7-3 and TRBJ2-2, with 14 bases identical to TRBD2. The CDR3 spans 17 residues. Germline V gives CDR1 SGHTA, CDR2 FQGTGA. Trimming at V came to 4 bases and at J to 3 bases, leaving 4 bases not matched to a gene.

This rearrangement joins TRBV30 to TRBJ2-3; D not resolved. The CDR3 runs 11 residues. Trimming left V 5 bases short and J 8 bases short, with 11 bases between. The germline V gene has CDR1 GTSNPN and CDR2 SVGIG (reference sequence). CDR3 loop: CAWQVLGTQYF. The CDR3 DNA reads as TGTGCCTGGCAAGTGCTGGGTACGCAGTATTTT.

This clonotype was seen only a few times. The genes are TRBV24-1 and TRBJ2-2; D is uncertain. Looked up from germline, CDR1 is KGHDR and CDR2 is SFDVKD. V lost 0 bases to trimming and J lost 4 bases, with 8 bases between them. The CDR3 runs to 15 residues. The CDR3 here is CATSDLGLGTGELFF. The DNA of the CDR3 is TGTGCCACCAGTGATTTGGGGCTAGGCACCGGGGAGCTGTTTTTT.

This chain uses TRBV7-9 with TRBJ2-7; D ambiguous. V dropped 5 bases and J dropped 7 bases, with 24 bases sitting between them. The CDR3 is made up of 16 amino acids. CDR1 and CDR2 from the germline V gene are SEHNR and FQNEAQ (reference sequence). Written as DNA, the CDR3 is TGTGCCAGCAGCCCACTCGCTTCGCCCCTATTGGGGGAGCAGTACTTC. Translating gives CASSPLASPLLGEQYF.

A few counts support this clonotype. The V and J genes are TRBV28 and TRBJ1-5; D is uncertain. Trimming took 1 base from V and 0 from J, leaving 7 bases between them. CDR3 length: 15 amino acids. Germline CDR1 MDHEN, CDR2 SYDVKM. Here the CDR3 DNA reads TGTGCCAGCAGTTTATATTCTCGTAGCAATCAGCCCCAGCATTTT. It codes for CASSLYSRSNQPQHF.

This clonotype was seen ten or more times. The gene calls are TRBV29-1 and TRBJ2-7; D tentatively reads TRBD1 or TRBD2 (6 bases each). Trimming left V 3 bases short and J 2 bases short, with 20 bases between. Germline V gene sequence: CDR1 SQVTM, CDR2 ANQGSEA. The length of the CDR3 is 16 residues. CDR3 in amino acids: CSVEASGRGVTYEQYF. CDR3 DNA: TGCAGCGTTGAGGCGAGCGGAAGGGGGGTAACCTACGAGCAGTACTTC.

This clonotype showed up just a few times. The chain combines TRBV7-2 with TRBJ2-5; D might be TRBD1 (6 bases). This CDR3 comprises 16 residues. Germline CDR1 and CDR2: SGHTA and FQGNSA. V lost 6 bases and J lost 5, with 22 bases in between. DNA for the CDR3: TGTGCCAGCAGTCGACTGACAGGATCGTCGGGGGAGACCCAGTACTTC. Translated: CASSRLTGSSGETQYF.

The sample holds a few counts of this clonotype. The CDR3, as DNA: TGTGCCTGGGTACTAGCGGGAGGGCCCCATACGCAGTATTTT. This encodes CAWVLAGGPHTQYF. The chain joins TRBV30 to TRBJ2-3, with TRBD2 matching over 13 bases. The CDR3 is 14 residues long. From germline, CDR1 is GTSNPN and CDR2 SVGIG (reference sequence). The trim removed 5 bases at V and 7 bases at J, leaving 6 bases unmatched.

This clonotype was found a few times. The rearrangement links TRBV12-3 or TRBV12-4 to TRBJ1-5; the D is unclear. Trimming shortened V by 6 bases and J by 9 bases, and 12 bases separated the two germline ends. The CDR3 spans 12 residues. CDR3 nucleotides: TGTGCCAGCAGCGATGTTGGGGTGCCCCAGCATTTT. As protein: CASSDVGVPQHF.

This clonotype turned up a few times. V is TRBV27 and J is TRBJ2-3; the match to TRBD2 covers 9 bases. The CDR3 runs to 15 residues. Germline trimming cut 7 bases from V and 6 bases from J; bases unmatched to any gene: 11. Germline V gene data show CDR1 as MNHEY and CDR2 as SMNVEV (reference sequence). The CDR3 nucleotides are TGTGCCAGCAAGATAGATAGCGGGAGTTTGGATACGCAGTATTTT. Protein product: CASKIDSGSLDTQYF.

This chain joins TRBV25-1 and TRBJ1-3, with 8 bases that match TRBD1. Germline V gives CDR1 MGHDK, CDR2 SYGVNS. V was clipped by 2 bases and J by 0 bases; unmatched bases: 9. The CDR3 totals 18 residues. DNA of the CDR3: TGTGCCAGCAGTGAAACCCCCGGACAGGGATTCTCTGGAAACACCATATATTTT. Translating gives CASSETPGQGFSGNTIYF.

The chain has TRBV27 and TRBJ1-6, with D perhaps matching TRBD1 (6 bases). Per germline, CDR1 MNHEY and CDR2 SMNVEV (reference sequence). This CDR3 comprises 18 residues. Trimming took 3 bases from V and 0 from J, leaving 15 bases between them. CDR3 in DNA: TGTGCCAGCAGTTTGAACAGGGTCGGTGGCTCCTATAATTCACCCCTCCACTTT. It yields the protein CASSLNRVGGSYNSPLHF.

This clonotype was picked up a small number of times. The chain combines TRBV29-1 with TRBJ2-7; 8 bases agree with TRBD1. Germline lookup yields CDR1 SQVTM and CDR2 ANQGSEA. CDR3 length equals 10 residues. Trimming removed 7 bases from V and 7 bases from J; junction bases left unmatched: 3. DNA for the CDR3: TGCAGCGCCCGACAGGGGGAGCAGTACTTC. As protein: CSARQGEQYF.

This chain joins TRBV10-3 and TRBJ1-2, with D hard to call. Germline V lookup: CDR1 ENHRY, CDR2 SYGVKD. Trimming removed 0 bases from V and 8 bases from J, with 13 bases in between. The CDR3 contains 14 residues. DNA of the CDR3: TGTGCCATCAGTGAGTCGAGCAGCTATGTCGGCTACACCTTC. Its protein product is CAISESSSYVGYTF.

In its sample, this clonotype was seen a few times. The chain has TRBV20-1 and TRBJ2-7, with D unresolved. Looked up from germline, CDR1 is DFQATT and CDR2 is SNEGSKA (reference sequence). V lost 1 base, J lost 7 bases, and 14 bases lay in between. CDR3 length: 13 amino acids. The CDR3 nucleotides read TGCAGTGCTAGAGGAGGCCCCTTGGGGGAGCAGTACTTC. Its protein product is CSARGGPLGEQYF.

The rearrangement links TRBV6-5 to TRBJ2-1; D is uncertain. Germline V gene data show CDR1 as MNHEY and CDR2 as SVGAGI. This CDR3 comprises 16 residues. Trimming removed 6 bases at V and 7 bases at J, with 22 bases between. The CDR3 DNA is TGTGCCAGCAGCTACAATGGCGGAACCCACGAGAATGAGCAGTTCTTC. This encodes CASSYNGGTHENEQFF.

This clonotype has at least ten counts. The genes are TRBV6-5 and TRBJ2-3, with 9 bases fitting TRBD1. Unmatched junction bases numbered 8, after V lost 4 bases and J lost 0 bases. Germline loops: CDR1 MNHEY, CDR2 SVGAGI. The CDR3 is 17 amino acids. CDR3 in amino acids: CASSFLGQGSSTDTQYF. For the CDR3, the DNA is TGTGCCAGCAGTTTCCTGGGACAGGGAAGTAGCACAGATACGCAGTATTTT.

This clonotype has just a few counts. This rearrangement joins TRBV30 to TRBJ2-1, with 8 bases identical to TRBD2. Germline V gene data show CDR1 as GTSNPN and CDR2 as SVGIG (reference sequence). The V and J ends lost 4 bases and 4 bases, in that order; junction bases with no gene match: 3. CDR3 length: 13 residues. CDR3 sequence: CAWTTGGYNEQFF. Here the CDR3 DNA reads TGTGCCTGGACCACGGGAGGGTACAATGAGCAGTTCTTC.

CDR3 in DNA: TGTGCCAGCAGTCCCACCGTTGGCTCCTACGAGCAGTACTTC. This encodes CASSPTVGSYEQYF. The rearrangement links TRBV6-2 or TRBV6-3 to TRBJ2-7, with D hard to call. The germline V and J ends were trimmed by 5 bases and 0 bases, with 11 bases remaining between them. Per the germline V gene, CDR1 is MNHEY and CDR2 is SVGEGT. The CDR3 totals 14 residues.

The CDR3 bases are TGCAGTGTAAAGGGTCCCGTCTTTTCGGGGGAGCAGTACTTC. Its translation is CSVKGPVFSGEQYF. The V call is TRBV20-1, the J call TRBJ2-7; perhaps TRBD2 as D (5 bases). Trimming removed 7 bases at V and 7 bases at J, with 23 bases between. This CDR3 comprises 14 residues. Germline V gene sequence: CDR1 DFQATT, CDR2 SNEGSKA (reference sequence).

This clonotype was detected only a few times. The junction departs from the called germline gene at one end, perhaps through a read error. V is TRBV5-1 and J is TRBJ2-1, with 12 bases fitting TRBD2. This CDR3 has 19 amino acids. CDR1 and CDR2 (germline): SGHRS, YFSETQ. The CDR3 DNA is TGCGCCAGCACCTTGTATCCTAGCGGGAGGGGAAGCTCCTACAATGAGCAGTTCTTC. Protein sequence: CASTLYPSGRGSSYNEQFF.

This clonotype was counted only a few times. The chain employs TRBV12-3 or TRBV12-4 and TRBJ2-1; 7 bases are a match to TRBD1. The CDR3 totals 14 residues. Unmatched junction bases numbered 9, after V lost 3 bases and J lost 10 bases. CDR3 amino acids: CASSFIGGSQEQFF. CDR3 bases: TGTGCCAGCAGTTTTATAGGGGGCTCCCAGGAGCAGTTCTTC.

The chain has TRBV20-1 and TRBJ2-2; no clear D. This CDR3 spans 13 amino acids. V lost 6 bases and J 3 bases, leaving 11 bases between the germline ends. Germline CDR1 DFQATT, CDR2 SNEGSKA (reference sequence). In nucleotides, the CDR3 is TGCAGTGCCCGCGGTCAGGACACCGGGGAGCTGTTTTTT. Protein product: CSARGQDTGELFF.

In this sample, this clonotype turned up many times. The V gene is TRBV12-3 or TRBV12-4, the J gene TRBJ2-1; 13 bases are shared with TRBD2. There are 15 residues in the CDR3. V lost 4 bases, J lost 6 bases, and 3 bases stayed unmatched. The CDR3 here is CASSSGLAGINEQFF. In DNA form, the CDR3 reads TGTGCCAGCAGTTCGGGACTAGCGGGAATCAATGAGCAGTTCTTC.